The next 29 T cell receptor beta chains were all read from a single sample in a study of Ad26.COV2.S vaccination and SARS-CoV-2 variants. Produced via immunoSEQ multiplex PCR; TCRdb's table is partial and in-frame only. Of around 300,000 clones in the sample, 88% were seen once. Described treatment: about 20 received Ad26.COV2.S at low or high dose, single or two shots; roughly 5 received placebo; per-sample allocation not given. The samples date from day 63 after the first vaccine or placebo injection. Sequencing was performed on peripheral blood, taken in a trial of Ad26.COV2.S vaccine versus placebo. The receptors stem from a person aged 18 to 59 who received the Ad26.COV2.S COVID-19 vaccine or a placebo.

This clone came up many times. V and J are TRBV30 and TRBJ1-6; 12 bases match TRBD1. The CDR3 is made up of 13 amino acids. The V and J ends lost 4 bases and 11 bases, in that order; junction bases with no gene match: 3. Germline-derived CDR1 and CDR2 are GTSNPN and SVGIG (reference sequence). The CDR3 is CAWIRDRGPPLHF. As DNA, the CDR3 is TGTGCCTGGATACGGGACAGGGGGCCACCCCTCCACTTT.

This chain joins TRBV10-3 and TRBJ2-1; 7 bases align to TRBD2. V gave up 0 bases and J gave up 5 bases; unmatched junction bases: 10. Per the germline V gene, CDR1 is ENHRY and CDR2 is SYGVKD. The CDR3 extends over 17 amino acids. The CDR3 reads CAISESIAGARDNEQFF. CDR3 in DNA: TGTGCCATCAGTGAGTCCATAGCGGGTGCGAGGGACAATGAGCAGTTCTTC.

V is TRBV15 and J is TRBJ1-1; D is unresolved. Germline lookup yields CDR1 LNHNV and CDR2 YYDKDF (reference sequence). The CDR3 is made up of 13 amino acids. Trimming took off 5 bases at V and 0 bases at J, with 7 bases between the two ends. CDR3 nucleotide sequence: TGTGCCACCAGCGAAGGGATGAACACTGAAGCTTTCTTT. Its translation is CATSEGMNTEAFF. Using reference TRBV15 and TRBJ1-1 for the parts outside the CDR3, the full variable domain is DAMVIQNPRYQVTQFGKPVTLSCSQTLNHNVMYWYQQKSSQAPKLLFHYYDKDFNNEADTPDNFQSRRPNTSFCFLDIRSPGLGDTAMYLCATSEGMNTEAFFGQGTRLTVV.

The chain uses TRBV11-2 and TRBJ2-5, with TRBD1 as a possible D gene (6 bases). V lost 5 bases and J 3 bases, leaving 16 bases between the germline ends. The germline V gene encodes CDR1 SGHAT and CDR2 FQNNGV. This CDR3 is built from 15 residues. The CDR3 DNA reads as TGTGCCAGCAGCCGCGCCTGGGCAGGGGAAGAGACCCAGTACTTC. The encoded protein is CASSRAWAGEETQYF.

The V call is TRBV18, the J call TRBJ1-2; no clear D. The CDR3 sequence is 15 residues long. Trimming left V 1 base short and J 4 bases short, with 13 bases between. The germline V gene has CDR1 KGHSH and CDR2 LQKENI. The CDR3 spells CASSPRPTQGYGYTF. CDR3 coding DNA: TGTGCCAGCTCACCACGGCCCACCCAAGGCTATGGCTACACCTTC.

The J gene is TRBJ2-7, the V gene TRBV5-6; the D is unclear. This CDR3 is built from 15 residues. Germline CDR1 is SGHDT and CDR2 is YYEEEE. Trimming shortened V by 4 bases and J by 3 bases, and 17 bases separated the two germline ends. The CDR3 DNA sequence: TGTGCCAGCAGCCCTCCCCCGCGGCTAGTCTACGAGCAGTACTTC. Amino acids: CASSPPPRLVYEQYF.

The CDR3 sequence: CASSLAALGGNEQFF. CDR3 bases: TGTGCCAGCAGTCTAGCGGCTTTGGGCGGCAATGAGCAGTTCTTC. This chain links TRBV27 with TRBJ2-1, with TRBD2 identical over 7 bases. CDR1 and CDR2 (germline): MNHEY, SMNVEV (reference sequence). Germline trimming cut 5 bases from V and 6 bases from J; bases unmatched to any gene: 10. The CDR3 has 15 residues.

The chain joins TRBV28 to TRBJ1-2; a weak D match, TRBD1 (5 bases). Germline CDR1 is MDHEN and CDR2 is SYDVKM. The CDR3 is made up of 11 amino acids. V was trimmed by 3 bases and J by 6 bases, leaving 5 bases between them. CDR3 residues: CASSFRDGYTF. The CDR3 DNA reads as TGTGCCAGCAGTTTCAGGGATGGCTACACCTTC.

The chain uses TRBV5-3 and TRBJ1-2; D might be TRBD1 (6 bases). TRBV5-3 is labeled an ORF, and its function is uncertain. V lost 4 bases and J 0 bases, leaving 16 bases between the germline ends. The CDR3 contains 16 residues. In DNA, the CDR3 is TGTGCCAGAAGCCCGAGGGCAGGGGTAACTAACTATGGCTACACCTTC. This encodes CARSPRAGVTNYGYTF.

CDR3 DNA sequence: TGTGCCAGCAGTCCAGGGGGCTCGGGCGGGGAGCTGTTTTTT. This sequence encodes CASSPGGSGGELFF. J is TRBJ2-2 and V is TRBV6-2 or TRBV6-3; 8 bases are shared with TRBD1. The CDR3 runs 14 residues. The V gene's germline CDR1 is MNHEY and CDR2 SVGEGT. J gave up 7 bases and V 5 bases, and 6 bases lay outside the gene matches.

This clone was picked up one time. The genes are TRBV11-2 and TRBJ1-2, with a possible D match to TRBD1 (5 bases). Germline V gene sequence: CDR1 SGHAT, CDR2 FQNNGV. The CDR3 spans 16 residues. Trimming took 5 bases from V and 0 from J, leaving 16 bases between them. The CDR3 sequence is CASSQGASVANYGYTF. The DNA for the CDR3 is TGTGCCAGCAGCCAAGGGGCCAGCGTAGCTAACTATGGCTACACCTTC.

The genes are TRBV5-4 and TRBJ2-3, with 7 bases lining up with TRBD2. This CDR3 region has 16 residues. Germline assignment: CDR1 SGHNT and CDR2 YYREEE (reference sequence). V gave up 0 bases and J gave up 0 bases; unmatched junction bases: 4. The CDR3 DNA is TGTGCCAGCAGCTTGGGGGCGGGAGCAAGCACAGATACGCAGTATTTT. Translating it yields CASSLGAGASTDTQYF.

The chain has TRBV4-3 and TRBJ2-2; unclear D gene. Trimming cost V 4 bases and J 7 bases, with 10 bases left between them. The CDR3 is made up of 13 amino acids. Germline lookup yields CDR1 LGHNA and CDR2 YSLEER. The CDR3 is CASSPHNRGELFF. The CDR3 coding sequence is TGCGCCAGCAGCCCACACAACCGCGGGGAGCTGTTTTTT.

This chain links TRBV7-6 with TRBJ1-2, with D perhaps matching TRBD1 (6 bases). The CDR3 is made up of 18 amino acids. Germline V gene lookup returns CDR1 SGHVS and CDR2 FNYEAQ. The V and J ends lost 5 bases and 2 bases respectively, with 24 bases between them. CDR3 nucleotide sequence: TGTGCCAGCAGCAATGCTAGAGACAGGCGGTTCATGAACTATGGCTACACCTTC. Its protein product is CASSNARDRRFMNYGYTF.

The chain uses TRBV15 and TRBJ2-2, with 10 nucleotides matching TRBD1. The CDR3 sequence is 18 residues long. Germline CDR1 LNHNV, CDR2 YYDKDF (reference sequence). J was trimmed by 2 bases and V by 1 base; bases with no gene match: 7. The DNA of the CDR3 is TGTGCCACCAGCAGAGCGCATGGGACAGGGGCTAACACCGGGGAGCTGTTTTTT. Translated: CATSRAHGTGANTGELFF.

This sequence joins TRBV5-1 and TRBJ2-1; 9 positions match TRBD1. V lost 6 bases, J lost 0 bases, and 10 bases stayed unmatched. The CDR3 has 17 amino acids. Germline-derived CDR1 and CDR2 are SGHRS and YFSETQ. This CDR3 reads CASTPDRGGSSYNEQFF. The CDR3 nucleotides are TGCGCCAGCACCCCGGACAGGGGTGGTAGCTCCTACAATGAGCAGTTCTTC.

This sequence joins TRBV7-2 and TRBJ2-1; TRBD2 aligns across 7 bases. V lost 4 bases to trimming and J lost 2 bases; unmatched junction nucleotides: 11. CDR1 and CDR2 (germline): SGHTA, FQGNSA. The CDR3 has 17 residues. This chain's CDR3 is CASSSGGRGKTYNEQFF. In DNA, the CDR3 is TGTGCCAGCAGCTCAGGTGGGAGGGGCAAGACCTACAATGAGCAGTTCTTC.

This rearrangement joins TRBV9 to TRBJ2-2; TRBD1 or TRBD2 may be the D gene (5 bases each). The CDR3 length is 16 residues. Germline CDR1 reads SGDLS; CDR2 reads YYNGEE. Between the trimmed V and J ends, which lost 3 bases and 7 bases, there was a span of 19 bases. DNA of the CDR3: TGTGCCAGCAGCGCTACGATGGGACCCCCTGGCGGGGAGCTGTTTTTT. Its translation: CASSATMGPPGGELFF. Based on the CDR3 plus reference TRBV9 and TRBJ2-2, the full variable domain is DSGVTQTPKHLITATGQRVTLRCSPRSGDLSVYWYQQSLDQGLQFLIQYYNGEERAKGNILERFSAQQFPDLHSELNLSSLELGDSALYFCASSATMGPPGGELFFGEGSRLTVL.

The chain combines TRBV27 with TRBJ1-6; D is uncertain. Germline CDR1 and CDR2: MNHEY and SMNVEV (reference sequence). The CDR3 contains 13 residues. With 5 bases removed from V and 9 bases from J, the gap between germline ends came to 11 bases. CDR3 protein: CASSPVPLSPLHF. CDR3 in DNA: TGTGCCAGCAGTCCGGTCCCCCTTTCACCCCTCCACTTT.

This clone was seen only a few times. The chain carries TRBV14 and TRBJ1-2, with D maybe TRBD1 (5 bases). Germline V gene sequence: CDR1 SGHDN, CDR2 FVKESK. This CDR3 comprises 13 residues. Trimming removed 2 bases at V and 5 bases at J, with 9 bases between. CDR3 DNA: TGTGCCAGCAGCCAAAATCCAGGGTATGGCTACACCTTC. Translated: CASSQNPGYGYTF. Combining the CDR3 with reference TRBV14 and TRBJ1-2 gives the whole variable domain EAGVTQFPSHSVIEKGQTVTLRCDPISGHDNLYWYRRVMGKEIKFLLHFVKESKQDESGMPNNRFLAERTGGTYSTLKVQPAELEDSGVYFCASSQNPGYGYTFGSGTRLTVV.

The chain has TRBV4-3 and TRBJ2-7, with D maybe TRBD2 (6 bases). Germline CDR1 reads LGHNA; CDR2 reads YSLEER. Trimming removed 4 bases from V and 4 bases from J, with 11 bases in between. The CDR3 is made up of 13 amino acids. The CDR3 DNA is TGCGCCAGCAGCCCCCGGGAGACTTACGAGCAGTACTTC. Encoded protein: CASSPRETYEQYF.

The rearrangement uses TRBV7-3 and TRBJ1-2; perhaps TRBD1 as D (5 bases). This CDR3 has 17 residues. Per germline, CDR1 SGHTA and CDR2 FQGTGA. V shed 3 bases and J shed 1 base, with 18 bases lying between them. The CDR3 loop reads CASSFTAAGTDNYGYTF. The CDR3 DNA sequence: TGTGCCAGCAGCTTTACGGCGGCGGGGACGGATAACTATGGCTACACCTTC.

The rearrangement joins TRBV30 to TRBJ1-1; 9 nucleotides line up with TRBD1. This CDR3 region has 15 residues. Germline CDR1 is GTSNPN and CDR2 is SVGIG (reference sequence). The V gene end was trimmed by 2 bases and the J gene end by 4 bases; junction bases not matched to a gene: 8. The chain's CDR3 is CAWSLTGGRGTEAFF. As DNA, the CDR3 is TGTGCCTGGAGTCTCACAGGGGGCCGGGGCACTGAAGCTTTCTTT.

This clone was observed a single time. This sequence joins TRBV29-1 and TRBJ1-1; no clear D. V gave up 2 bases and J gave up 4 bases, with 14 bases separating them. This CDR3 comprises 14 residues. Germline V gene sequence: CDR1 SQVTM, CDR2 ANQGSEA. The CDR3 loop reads CSVEIRAVGTEAFF. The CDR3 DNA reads TGCAGCGTTGAAATAAGGGCAGTTGGCACTGAAGCTTTCTTT.

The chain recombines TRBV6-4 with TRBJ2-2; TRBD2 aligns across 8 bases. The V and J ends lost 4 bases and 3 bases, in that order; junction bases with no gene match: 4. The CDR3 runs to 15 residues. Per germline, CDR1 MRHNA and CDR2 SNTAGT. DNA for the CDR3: TGTGCCAGCAGTGTTAATAGCGGGGACACCGGGGAGCTGTTTTTT. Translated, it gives CASSVNSGDTGELFF.

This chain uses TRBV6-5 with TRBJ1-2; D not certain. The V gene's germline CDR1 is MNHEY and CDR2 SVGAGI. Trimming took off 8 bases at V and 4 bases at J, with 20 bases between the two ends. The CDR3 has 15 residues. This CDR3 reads CASVIAPDGGYGYTF. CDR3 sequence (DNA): TGTGCCAGCGTAATTGCTCCCGACGGAGGCTATGGCTACACCTTC.

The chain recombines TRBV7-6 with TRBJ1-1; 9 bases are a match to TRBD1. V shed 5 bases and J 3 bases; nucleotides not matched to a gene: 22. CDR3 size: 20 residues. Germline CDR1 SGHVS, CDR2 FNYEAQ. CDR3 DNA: TGTGCCAGCAGCAAAGTACCGCCGGGACAGGGTCCCCGAACGGACACTGAAGCTTTCTTT. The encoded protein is CASSKVPPGQGPRTDTEAFF.

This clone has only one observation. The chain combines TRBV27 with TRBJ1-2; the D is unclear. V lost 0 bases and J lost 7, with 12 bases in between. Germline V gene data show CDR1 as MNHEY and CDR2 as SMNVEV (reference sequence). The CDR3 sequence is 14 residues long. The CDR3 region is CASSLSFRLGGYTF. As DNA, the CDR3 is TGTGCCAGCAGTTTATCTTTCCGGCTCGGTGGCTACACCTTC.

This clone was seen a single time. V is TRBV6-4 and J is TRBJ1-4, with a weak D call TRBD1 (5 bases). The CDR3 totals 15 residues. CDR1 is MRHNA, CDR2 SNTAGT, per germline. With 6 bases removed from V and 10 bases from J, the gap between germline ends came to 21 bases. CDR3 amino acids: CASSPEAGGSGKLFF. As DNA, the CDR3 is TGTGCCAGCAGCCCCGAAGCTGGGGGAAGCGGAAAACTGTTTTTT.